Listed here are 30 T cell receptor beta chains from one sample, sequenced in a study of T cell changes during pregnancy in multiple sclerosis. TCRdb's table, derived via immunoSEQ multiplex PCR, lists solely in-frame clones and lacks some. The sample has tens of thousands of clones, nearly 95% seen once. The source was CD4+ T cells from peripheral blood mononuclear cells, collected after pregnancy. Receptor source: a female donor in good health, enrolled as a control in a pregnancy study.

The rearrangement joins TRBV6-1 to TRBJ2-1; D is possibly TRBD2 (5 bases). Trimming removed 1 base at V and 5 bases at J, with 12 bases between. The CDR3 length is 15 residues. Germline V gene lookup returns CDR1 MNHNS and CDR2 SASEGT. CDR3 protein: CASSEDGLRDNEQFF. CDR3 DNA sequence: TGTGCCAGCAGTGAAGATGGTTTGAGGGACAATGAGCAGTTCTTC.

The chain couples TRBV6-5 to TRBJ2-7; D possibly corresponds to TRBD1 (5 bases). The germline V gene has CDR1 MNHEY and CDR2 SVGAGI. The ends were cut back, 6 bases at V and 0 bases at J, with 15 bases in the middle. CDR3 length equals 15 residues. The chain's CDR3 is CASSWGSLGSYEQYF. CDR3 nucleotides: TGTGCCAGCAGCTGGGGCTCCCTCGGCTCCTACGAGCAGTACTTC.

The V and J genes are TRBV7-2 and TRBJ2-1; D call uncertain. V was shortened by 1 base and J by 0 bases, with 7 bases between the two germline ends. The CDR3 is 15 amino acids. The germline CDR1 and CDR2 sequences are SGHTA and FQGNSA. The CDR3: CASSLDSNSYNEQFF. CDR3 bases: TGTGCCAGCAGCTTAGACTCCAACTCCTACAATGAGCAGTTCTTC.

The chain carries TRBV7-9 and TRBJ1-6, with 8 bases aligning to TRBD1. The CDR3 runs 15 residues. Germline CDR1 reads SEHNR; CDR2 reads FQNEAQ (reference sequence). The V segment lost 5 bases and the J segment 8 bases; nucleotides outside the gene matches: 8. In DNA, the CDR3 is TGTGCCAGCAGCGGACAGGGAAGGGGGTATTCACCCCTCCACTTT. This sequence encodes CASSGQGRGYSPLHF. The full variable domain, completed using reference TRBV7-9 and TRBJ1-6, is DTGVSQNPRHKITKRGQNVTFRCDPISEHNRLYWYRQTLGQGPEFLTYFQNEAQLEKSRLLSDRFSAERPKGSFSTLEIQRTEQGDSAMYLCASSGQGRGYSPLHFGNGTRLTVT.

The chain uses TRBV25-1 and TRBJ2-1, with TRBD2 matching over 9 bases. CDR1 MGHDK and CDR2 SYGVNS come from the germline V gene. This CDR3 spans 14 amino acids. V was pared by 7 bases and J by 10 bases, with 11 bases of the junction left unmatched. CDR3 sequence: CASIKYSGSGEQFF. The CDR3 region has the DNA TGTGCCAGCATCAAGTATAGCGGGAGTGGCGAGCAGTTCTTC.

This clone is a singleton in its sample. V usage is TRBV7-6 and J usage is TRBJ2-5; the match to TRBD2 covers 10 bases. The CDR3 runs to 17 residues. V shed 2 bases and J 5 bases; nucleotides not matched to a gene: 11. Looked up from germline, CDR1 is SGHVS and CDR2 is FNYEAQ. CDR3 protein: CASSLSPWGTSVETQYF. CDR3 nucleotide sequence: TGTGCCAGCAGCTTATCCCCCTGGGGGACTAGCGTGGAGACCCAGTACTTC.

Note on this clone: Other nucleotide sequences from this sample produce the same CDR3. The V gene is TRBV5-1, the J gene TRBJ2-1; weak D call: TRBD1 (5 bases). Germline loops: CDR1 SGHRS, CDR2 YFSETQ. Trimming pared 4 bases from V and 4 bases from J, leaving 12 bases between. CDR3 length: 14 residues. The CDR3 DNA reads as TGCGCCAGCAGCATCGGAAGGGGATACAATGAGCAGTTCTTC. Translating gives CASSIGRGYNEQFF.

This chain connects TRBV6-1 to TRBJ2-7, with D possibly TRBD2 on 7 matching bases. CDR1 MNHNS and CDR2 SASEGT come from the germline V gene. Trimming removed 10 bases at V and 6 bases at J, with 25 bases between. The CDR3 covers 15 residues. The CDR3 region has the DNA TGTGCCATCGGGGCGTTGACGGCGGGGGCAGGCGAGCAGTACTTC. This translates into CAIGALTAGAGEQYF.

CDR3 region: CASSSATSAPGPNEQFF. CDR3 sequence (DNA): TGCGCCAGCAGCTCGGCCACTAGCGCCCCAGGGCCCAATGAGCAGTTCTTC. The chain recombines TRBV5-1 with TRBJ2-1; 7 nucleotides match TRBD2. CDR1 is SGHRS and CDR2 is YFSETQ in the germline V gene. This CDR3 contains 17 residues. Losses at the gene ends were 3 bases for V and 6 bases for J; bases not matched to a gene: 15.

The gene calls are TRBV5-1 and TRBJ1-5; a possible D gene is TRBD1 (5 bases). V was shortened by 0 bases and J by 11 bases, with 21 bases between the two germline ends. The V gene's germline CDR1 is SGHRS and CDR2 YFSETQ. This CDR3 has 16 amino acids. CDR3 nucleotides: TGCGCCAGCAGCTTGGAAGCTTGGGGGGGAACCGTAGCCCAGCATTTT. Protein sequence: CASSLEAWGGTVAQHF. Full variable domain (rest looked up from reference TRBV5-1 and TRBJ1-5): KAGVTQTPRYLIKTRGQQVTLSCSPISGHRSVSWYQQTPGQGLQFLFEYFSETQRNKGNFPGRFSGRQFSNSRSEMNVSTLELGDSALYLCASSLEAWGGTVAQHFGDGTRLSIL.

V gene TRBV25-1 combines with J gene TRBJ1-1; D possibly corresponds to TRBD1 (5 bases). The CDR3 contains 15 residues. Trimming pared 3 bases from V and 0 bases from J, leaving 11 bases between. The V gene's germline CDR1 is MGHDK and CDR2 SYGVNS. The CDR3, as DNA: TGTGCCAGCAGTGAGTCTGACAGATTGAACACTGAAGCTTTCTTT. Its translation is CASSESDRLNTEAFF. The variable domain in full, with the rest retrieved from reference TRBV25-1 and TRBJ1-1, is EADIYQTPRYLVIGTGKKITLECSQTMGHDKMYWYQQDPGMELHLIHYSYGVNSTEKGDLSSESTVSRIRTEHFPLTLESARPSHTSQYLCASSESDRLNTEAFFGQGTRLTVV.

The V gene is TRBV7-9, the J gene TRBJ2-7; a weak D match, TRBD1 (5 bases). Germline CDR1 SEHNR, CDR2 FQNEAQ (reference sequence). This CDR3 is built from 14 residues. The V end lost 5 bases, the J end lost 5 bases, and 16 bases lay between the germline ends. CDR3 amino acids: CASSPDIFRDEQYF. The CDR3 region has the DNA TGTGCCAGCAGCCCGGACATTTTCCGTGACGAGCAGTACTTC.

This chain joins TRBV29-1 and TRBJ1-1, with D perhaps matching TRBD1 (6 bases). Trimming removed 6 bases at V and 0 bases at J, with 11 bases between. The CDR3 runs 13 residues. Germline CDR1 is SQVTM and CDR2 is ANQGSEA. This CDR3 is CSVGGRLNTEAFF. CDR3 bases: TGCAGCGTGGGGGGGCGCCTGAACACTGAAGCTTTCTTT. The variable domain in full, completed from reference TRBV29-1 and TRBJ1-1, reads SAVISQKPSRDICQRGTSLTIQCQVDSQVTMMFWYRQQPGQSLTLIATANQGSEATYESGFVIDKFPISRPNLTFSTLTVSNMSPEDSSIYLCSVGGRLNTEAFFGQGTRLTVV.

J is TRBJ1-1 and V is TRBV6-4; TRBD1 matches at 9 bases. The CDR3 sequence is 16 residues long. Per the germline V gene, CDR1 is MRHNA and CDR2 is SNTAGT. J lost 1 base, V lost 6 bases, and 9 bases had no gene match. DNA of the CDR3: TGTGCCAGCAGGGCTGGGACAGGGTCCCAGAACACTGAAGCTTTCTTT. Protein sequence: CASRAGTGSQNTEAFF.

This clone was recorded a few times. The chain uses TRBV5-5 and TRBJ1-2; 7 bases align to TRBD1. CDR3 length: 14 residues. V lost 4 bases and J lost 0; bases outside the gene matches: 3. CDR1 SGHKS and CDR2 YYEKEE come from the germline V gene (reference sequence). The CDR3 nucleotides read TGTGCCAGCAGCCAAGGACAGGCTAACTATGGCTACACCTTC. This translates into CASSQGQANYGYTF.

The chain recombines TRBV30 with TRBJ1-2; D is unclear. Trimming stripped 2 bases from V and 6 bases from J, with 13 bases between. Germline-derived CDR1 and CDR2 are GTSNPN and SVGIG (reference sequence). This CDR3 region has 13 residues. The CDR3, as DNA: TGTGCCTGGAGTCGTTGGGCCTTGAATGGCTACACCTTC. Its protein product is CAWSRWALNGYTF.

This clone appeared a single time. V gene TRBV12-5 combines with J gene TRBJ2-2, with TRBD1 identical over 8 bases. This CDR3 has 12 residues. V lost 11 bases, J lost 4 bases, and 3 bases stayed unmatched. Germline-derived CDR1 and CDR2 are LGHNT and FRNRAP. CDR3 sequence: CAADRATGELFF. The CDR3, as DNA: TGTGCTGCGGACAGGGCCACCGGGGAGCTGTTTTTT.

This clone showed up just a few times. Here the CDR3 DNA reads TGCGCCAGCAGCCCCCAGGGGCTCGCTGAAGCTTTCTTT. This sequence encodes CASSPQGLAEAFF. The chain combines TRBV5-1 with TRBJ1-1, with D possibly matching TRBD1 (6 bases). Per the germline V gene, CDR1 is SGHRS and CDR2 is YFSETQ. The length of the CDR3 is 13 residues. Deletions cut 4 bases from V and 6 bases from J, with 13 bases between.

This chain joins TRBV10-2 and TRBJ2-7, with D perhaps matching TRBD1 (6 bases). The germline V and J ends were trimmed by 0 bases and 3 bases, with 12 bases remaining between them. Germline loops: CDR1 WSHSY, CDR2 SAAADI. There are 15 residues in the CDR3. As DNA, the CDR3 is TGCGCCAGCAGTGAGTCGCCGAGACAGGACTACGAGCAGTACTTC. It translates to CASSESPRQDYEQYF.

The genes are TRBV30 and TRBJ1-4, with D hard to call. The germline V gene has CDR1 GTSNPN and CDR2 SVGIG (reference sequence). CDR3 length equals 13 residues. V was cut by 2 bases and J by 8 bases, with 12 bases left in between. The CDR3 region is CAWSWAGVEKLFF. In DNA, the CDR3 is TGTGCCTGGAGTTGGGCGGGAGTCGAAAAACTGTTTTTT.

The chain employs TRBV11-3 and TRBJ1-1; TRBD1 aligns across 8 bases. Germline CDR1 and CDR2: SGHNT and YENEEA. This CDR3 has 13 residues. V shed 1 base, J shed 6 bases, and the junction held 1 base outside the gene matches. The CDR3 loop is CASSLVQGAEAFF. The CDR3 DNA sequence: TGTGCCAGCAGCTTAGTACAGGGGGCTGAAGCTTTCTTT. The whole variable domain, remainder taken from reference TRBV11-3 and TRBJ1-1, is EAGVVQSPRYKIIEKKQPVAFWCNPISGHNTLYWYLQNLGQGPELLIRYENEEAVDDSQLPKDRFSAERLKGVDSTLKIQPAELGDSAVYLCASSLVQGAEAFFGQGTRLTVV.

The chain combines TRBV4-3 with TRBJ1-4; 10 nucleotides match TRBD1. Germline loops: CDR1 LGHNA, CDR2 YSLEER. Germline trimming cut 5 bases from V and 5 bases from J; bases unmatched to any gene: 2. This CDR3 region has 14 residues. CDR3 bases: TGCGCCAGCAGCACGGGACAGGGGAATGAAAAACTGTTTTTT. The encoded protein is CASSTGQGNEKLFF.

The chain couples TRBV11-2 to TRBJ1-1; D may be TRBD1 (6 bases). The CDR3 is 16 residues long. Germline values: CDR1 SGHAT, CDR2 FQNNGV. The ends were cut back, 5 bases at V and 0 bases at J, with 16 bases in the middle. CDR3 sequence reads: CASSTRGGVMNTEAFF. The CDR3, as DNA: TGTGCCAGCAGCACAAGGGGGGGGGTAATGAACACTGAAGCTTTCTTT.

The rearrangement links TRBV18 to TRBJ1-6; D call uncertain. V was pared by 1 base and J by 7 bases, with 5 bases between. Germline CDR1 is KGHSH and CDR2 is LQKENI. CDR3 length: 13 residues. CDR3 DNA: TGTGCCAGCTCACCACTGGAGAATTCACCCCTCCACTTT. It encodes CASSPLENSPLHF.

The chain couples TRBV7-6 to TRBJ1-1, with a weak D call TRBD1 (5 bases). The CDR3 is made up of 16 amino acids. Trimming took off 1 base at V and 1 base at J, with 13 bases between the two ends. Germline V gene sequence: CDR1 SGHVS, CDR2 FNYEAQ. The CDR3 bases are TGTGCCAGCAGCTTAGTGCCGGGACTGGGGAACACTGAAGCTTTCTTT. Amino acids: CASSLVPGLGNTEAFF.

V is TRBV28 and J is TRBJ2-5; a weak D match, TRBD2 (5 bases). Trimming shortened V by 2 bases and J by 2 bases, and 9 bases separated the two germline ends. The CDR3 runs 14 residues. Germline loops: CDR1 MDHEN, CDR2 SYDVKM. CDR3 DNA sequence: TGTGCCAGCAGTTTACCGGGGTCTCAAGAGACCCAGTACTTC. Protein sequence: CASSLPGSQETQYF.

This chain connects TRBV5-1 to TRBJ2-2, with TRBD2 matching over 8 bases. Germline V CDR1 and CDR2: SGHRS, YFSETQ. Trimming at V came to 2 bases and at J to 5 bases, leaving 5 bases not matched to a gene. CDR3 length equals 15 residues. CDR3 region: CASSFLAGGTGELFF. The DNA for the CDR3 is TGCGCCAGCAGCTTCCTGGCGGGAGGTACCGGGGAGCTGTTTTTT.

The V call is TRBV10-1, the J call TRBJ2-1; D ambiguous. The CDR3 has 14 amino acids. V dropped 2 bases and J dropped 5 bases, with 10 bases sitting between them. The germline CDR1 and CDR2 sequences are WNHNN and SYGVQD (reference sequence). CDR3 in amino acids: CASSEKRYDNEQFF. The DNA of the CDR3 is TGCGCCAGCAGTGAGAAACGGTATGACAATGAGCAGTTCTTC.

The chain uses TRBV30 and TRBJ1-5, with TRBD1 matching over 8 bases. The trim removed 2 bases at V and 2 bases at J, leaving 2 bases unmatched. The CDR3 runs 14 residues. Germline-derived CDR1 and CDR2 are GTSNPN and SVGIG (reference sequence). CDR3 in amino acids: CAWSQTGGNQPQHF. CDR3 coding DNA: TGTGCCTGGAGTCAGACAGGGGGCAATCAGCCCCAGCATTTT.

This rearrangement joins TRBV10-1 to TRBJ2-1; TRBD2 matches at 8 bases. J gave up 5 bases and V 0 bases, and 9 bases lay outside the gene matches. CDR1 is WNHNN, CDR2 SYGVQD, per germline (reference sequence). CDR3 length: 17 residues. The CDR3: CASSESTWRGEHNEQFF. The CDR3 DNA follows: TGCGCCAGCAGTGAGTCGACATGGCGGGGGGAACACAATGAGCAGTTCTTC.